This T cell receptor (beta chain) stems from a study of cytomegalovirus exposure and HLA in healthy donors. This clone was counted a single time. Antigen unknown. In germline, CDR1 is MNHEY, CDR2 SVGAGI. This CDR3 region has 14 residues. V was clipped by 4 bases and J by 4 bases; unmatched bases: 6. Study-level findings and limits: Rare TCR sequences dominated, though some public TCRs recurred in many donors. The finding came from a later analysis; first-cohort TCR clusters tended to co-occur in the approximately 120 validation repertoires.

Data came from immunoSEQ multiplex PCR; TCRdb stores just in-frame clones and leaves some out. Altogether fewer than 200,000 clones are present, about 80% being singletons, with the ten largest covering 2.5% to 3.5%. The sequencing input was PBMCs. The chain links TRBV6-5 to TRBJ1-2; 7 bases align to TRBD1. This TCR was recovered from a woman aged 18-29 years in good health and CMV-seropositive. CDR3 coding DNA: TGTGCCAGCAGTTTGACAGGGCAAGGCTATGGCTACACCTTC. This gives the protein CASSLTGQGYGYTF.